This T cell receptor beta chain was identified in a study of T cells in Graves' hyperthyroidism and ophthalmopathy. Overall study findings and caveats: Blood shared most expanded thyroid clonotypes above 0.001.

The study based diagnoses on clinical symptoms, serum thyroxine and TRAb, thyroid ultrasound and orbital computed tomography. TCR beta CDR3 regions were amplified from RNA transcripts. The primer set for the first-round RT-PCR of the TCR CDR3 was HTBI. TCRdb processed the multiplex PCR reads anew with MiXCR; each CDR3 protein has one entry. The sample records approximately 98,000 distinct CDR3 sequences, approximately 39% being singletons. CDR1 SEHNR and CDR2 FQNEAQ come from the germline V gene (reference sequence). V gave up 6 bases and J gave up 4 bases, with 14 bases separating them. This CDR3 has 14 amino acids. This clonotype was seen ten or more times. Its antigen is still unknown.

This clonotype originated in a young woman with Graves' hyperthyroidism. Sequencing used peripheral blood or thyroid tissue (not recorded which). The chain uses TRBV7-9 and TRBJ2-3, with a possible D match to TRBD2 (5 bases). CDR3 DNA sequence: TGTGCCAGCAGGGGAGTTTCGGTGGCAGATACGCAGTATTTT. Amino acids: CASRGVSVADTQYF.